This TCR beta chain was recovered during a study of beta chain features in type 1 diabetes. CDR1 and CDR2 from the germline V gene are SGHTA and FQGNSA. Trimming pared 0 bases from V and 2 bases from J, leaving 13 bases between. The CDR3 has 16 residues. Naive, central memory, regulatory and stem cell-like memory cells within the CD4+ compartment were sorted using CD45RO/CCR7/CD25/CD127/CD95/CD27. Over 95% purity was reached by all sorted populations. Overall study results and limits: Highly expressing activated T cells could be over-counted with a cDNA template.

Turning to this clone: Its antigen is undetermined.

Since all of the isolated RNA was reverse transcribed, expressed TCRB transcripts were what got sequenced. Repertoires were generated with immunoSEQ multiplex PCR, while TCRdb's copy carries only in-frame clones and drops some. The sample gives fewer than 350,000 clones, 7% to 9% of which show up once; approximately 1% is in the top ten. This TCR was recovered from a young woman in good health. The chain has TRBV7-2 and TRBJ2-5; D is ambiguous. The specimen was central memory CD4+ T cells from blood. The CDR3 bases are TGTGCCAGCAGCTTAGCGACGTCAGACAATCAAGAGACCCAGTACTTC. This translates into CASSLATSDNQETQYF.